One and the same sample provided the 14 T cell receptor beta chains below, sequenced in a study of blood T cell repertoires in COVID-19. Clones were read by immunoSEQ multiplex PCR, and TCRdb kept only the in-frame ones, dropping some. Of a few hundred thousand clones listed, approximately 85% are singletons. The material sequenced was peripheral blood. The receptors come from a human donor with COVID-19, enrolled during active disease. The donor label of this sample is uncertain.

This clone was seen more than once but under ten times. Additional DNA sequences in this sample encode the identical CDR3. The rearrangement links TRBV5-1 to TRBJ1-3, with D unresolved. The CDR3 is 16 residues long. Trimming took off 0 bases at V and 4 bases at J, with 14 bases between the two ends. Germline-derived CDR1 and CDR2 are SGHRS and YFSETQ. CDR3 coding DNA: TGCGCCAGCAGCTTGGCCGGGGTCCTCAGGGGAAACACCATATATTTT. Its protein product is CASSLAGVLRGNTIYF.

The chain combines TRBV4-3 with TRBJ1-3; D uncertain. V dropped 4 bases and J dropped 3 bases, with 16 bases sitting between them. Germline V gene lookup returns CDR1 LGHNA and CDR2 YSLEER. CDR3 length: 16 residues. The CDR3 loop is CASSRTLGGVGNTIYF. The DNA for the CDR3 is TGCGCCAGCAGCCGGACCTTAGGCGGGGTTGGAAACACCATATATTTT.

V and J are TRBV28 and TRBJ1-1, with 8 nucleotides matching TRBD1. This CDR3 has 13 amino acids. Germline CDR1 and CDR2: MDHEN and SYDVKM. After removal of 10 bases from V and 3 bases from J, the junction contained 7 bases not matched to a gene. The chain's CDR3 is CATTGGLHTEAFF. CDR3 nucleotides: TGTGCCACCACAGGGGGGCTCCACACTGAAGCTTTCTTT. Drawing the rest from reference TRBV28 and TRBJ1-1, the complete variable domain is DVKVTQSSRYLVKRTGEKVFLECVQDMDHENMFWYRQDPGLGLRLIYFSYDVKMKEKGDIPEGYSVSREKKERFSLILESASTNQTSMYLCATTGGLHTEAFFGQGTRLTVV.

The V gene is TRBV30, the J gene TRBJ1-5; 10 bases are shared with TRBD1. Looked up from germline, CDR1 is GTSNPN and CDR2 is SVGIG (reference sequence). V lost 1 base to trimming and J lost 5 bases; unmatched junction nucleotides: 2. The CDR3 totals 14 residues. The CDR3 DNA reads TGTGCCTGGAGTGGGACAGGGGGTGATCAGCCCCAGCATTTT. Protein sequence: CAWSGTGGDQPQHF.

This rearrangement joins TRBV4-3 to TRBJ1-2, with D possibly matching TRBD1 (6 bases). The CDR3 runs 15 residues. The germline V gene encodes CDR1 LGHNA and CDR2 YSLEER. V was cut by 1 base and J by 3 bases, with 12 bases left in between. In DNA, the CDR3 is TGCGCCAGCAGCCAAGCACGACAGGACGACTATGGCTACACCTTC. This codes for CASSQARQDDYGYTF.

This clone has just a few counts. The V call is TRBV7-2, the J call TRBJ2-7, with 12 bases matching TRBD2. V trimming: 4 bases; J trimming: 3 bases; junction bases outside the gene matches: 7. CDR1 and CDR2 from the germline V gene are SGHTA and FQGNSA. This CDR3 has 16 amino acids. CDR3 nucleotides: TGTGCCAGCAGCTCCGCTAGCGGGAGGGCGATCTACGAGCAGTACTTC. It yields the protein CASSSASGRAIYEQYF. The whole variable domain, filled in from reference TRBV7-2 and TRBJ2-7, reads GAGVSQSPSNKVTEKGKDVELRCDPISGHTALYWYRQSLGQGLEFLIYFQGNSAPDKSGLPSDRFSAERTGGSVSTLTIQRTQQEDSAVYLCASSSASGRAIYEQYFGPGTRLTVT.

CDR3 amino acids: CASSYSQDSYNSPLHF. CDR3 coding DNA: TGTGCCAGCAGTTACTCCCAGGACTCCTATAATTCACCCCTCCACTTT. The chain uses TRBV6-5 and TRBJ1-6, with D uncertain. The CDR3 runs 16 residues. Germline V CDR1 and CDR2: MNHEY, SVGAGI. Trimming shortened V by 0 bases and J by 0 bases, and 6 bases separated the two germline ends.

V gene TRBV6-9 combines with J gene TRBJ1-5; tentatively, D is TRBD1 (6 bases). The CDR3 extends over 18 amino acids. The germline gives CDR1 MNHGY, CDR2 SVAAGI. V was trimmed by 0 bases and J by 7 bases, leaving 22 bases between them. CDR3 loop: CASSYSPGPQGKRQPQHF. The CDR3 DNA sequence: TGTGCCAGCAGTTATTCGCCGGGCCCGCAGGGGAAACGACAGCCCCAGCATTTT.

The chain uses TRBV2 and TRBJ1-3; D ambiguous. The CDR3 covers 16 residues. Germline CDR1 and CDR2: SNHLY and FYNNEI. Trimming took off 5 bases at V and 0 bases at J, with 14 bases between the two ends. Here the CDR3 DNA reads TGTGCCAGCAGTAGGCAGGCCACGAGCTCTGGAAACACCATATATTTT. It is translated as CASSRQATSSGNTIYF. The variable domain in full, completed from reference TRBV2 and TRBJ1-3, reads EPEVTQTPSHQVTQMGQEVILRCVPISNHLYFYWYRQILGQKVEFLVSFYNNEISEKSEIFDDQFSVERPDGSNFTLKIRSTKLEDSAMYFCASSRQATSSGNTIYFGEGSWLTVV.

The CDR3 is CASSRIPSRGMVVKAFF. As DNA, the CDR3 is TGTGCCAGCAGTCGTATCCCCAGTCGGGGGATGGTCGTGAAAGCTTTCTTT. This chain connects TRBV5-8 to TRBJ1-1; tentatively, D is TRBD1 (5 bases). Germline CDR1 SGHTS, CDR2 YDEGEE. The CDR3 sequence is 17 residues long. The germline V and J ends were trimmed by 5 bases and 9 bases, with 29 bases remaining between them.

This clone was seen a few times. The chain recombines TRBV9 with TRBJ2-7; 8 nucleotides match TRBD2. Losses at the gene ends were 4 bases for V and 4 bases for J; bases not matched to a gene: 10. Germline assignment: CDR1 SGDLS and CDR2 YYNGEE. The CDR3 totals 15 residues. CDR3 sequence (DNA): TGTGCCAGCAGCTCCCAAGCGGGAGAGCCTTACGAGCAGTACTTC. Translation gives CASSSQAGEPYEQYF.

The V call is TRBV7-3, the J call TRBJ2-2; no firm D call. Germline lookup yields CDR1 SGHTA and CDR2 FQGTGA. This CDR3 is built from 12 residues. V was trimmed by 5 bases and J by 8 bases, leaving 9 bases between them. The CDR3 bases are TGTGCCAGCAGCCTCCACATAGGGGAGCTGTTTTTT. Translated, it gives CASSLHIGELFF.

The CDR3: CATGDRSSTDTQYF. CDR3 bases: TGTGCCACAGGGGACAGAAGTTCCACAGATACGCAGTATTTT. The rearrangement uses TRBV5-4 and TRBJ2-3; TRBD1 matches at 7 bases. CDR1 and CDR2 (germline): SGHNT, YYREEE (reference sequence). The CDR3 sequence is 14 residues long. Unmatched junction bases numbered 9, after V lost 9 bases and J lost 2 bases.

This chain uses TRBV28 with TRBJ1-5; possible D gene TRBD1, 5 bases. CDR1 MDHEN and CDR2 SYDVKM come from the germline V gene. The CDR3 is 15 residues long. V was cut by 1 base and J by 7 bases, with 14 bases left in between. DNA of the CDR3: TGTGCCAGCAGTTTATCCGGCCGCGGGGGGCAGCCCCAGCATTTT. Translating gives CASSLSGRGGQPQHF. The whole variable domain, filled in from reference TRBV28 and TRBJ1-5, reads DVKVTQSSRYLVKRTGEKVFLECVQDMDHENMFWYRQDPGLGLRLIYFSYDVKMKEKGDIPEGYSVSREKKERFSLILESASTNQTSMYLCASSLSGRGGQPQHFGDGTRLSIL.